These 21 T cell receptor beta chains originate from one sample sequenced in a study of STAT5B mutations in CD4+ large granular lymphocyte leukemia (dated 2022 in TCRdb). The library was produced with the immunoSEQ multiplex PCR assay. The clones in this table, taken by TCRdb from immuneACCESS, are in-frame only. Not every clone is retained; where verified, under half of the shortfall comes from an unresolved V gene, and the cause of the rest is unknown. Across this sample there are tens of thousands of clones, with around 75% seen only once. Of the sample, around 28% is held by the ten largest clones. Material: CD4+ T cells from blood buffy coats. The receptors shown here come from a human donor in good health.

This chain connects TRBV19 to TRBJ1-3, with 8 bases matching TRBD1. This CDR3 is built from 14 residues. Trimming cost V 10 bases and J 3 bases; bases outside gene matches: 8. CDR1 LNHDA and CDR2 SQIVND come from the germline V gene (reference sequence). CDR3 region: CATHPGQDGNTIYF. In nucleotides, the CDR3 is TGTGCCACCCATCCGGGACAGGATGGAAACACCATATATTTT.

This clone was found a few times. V and J are TRBV7-9 and TRBJ1-1; D may be TRBD1 (5 bases). Trimming removed 5 bases from V and 10 bases from J, with 5 bases in between. The CDR3 contains 9 residues. Germline V gene sequence: CDR1 SEHNR, CDR2 FQNEAQ (reference sequence). This CDR3 reads CASSDRAFF. DNA of the CDR3: TGTGCCAGCAGCGACAGAGCTTTCTTT.

This clone was detected a few times. The chain carries TRBV2 and TRBJ2-5; perhaps D is TRBD1 or TRBD2 (7 bases each). V was cut by 4 bases and J by 4 bases, with 16 bases left in between. Germline loops: CDR1 SNHLY, CDR2 FYNNEI. The CDR3 has 15 residues. CDR3 region: CASSGQGGLTETQYF. CDR3 coding DNA: TGTGCCAGCAGTGGCCAGGGGGGGCTTACAGAGACCCAGTACTTC.

This clone turned up a few times. This chain uses TRBV5-4 with TRBJ1-1, with D perhaps matching TRBD1 (5 bases). From germline, CDR1 is SGHNT and CDR2 YYREEE (reference sequence). This CDR3 has 13 amino acids. V was pared by 4 bases and J by 4 bases, with 11 bases between. The CDR3 loop is CASSAAGGTEAFF. The DNA for the CDR3 is TGTGCCAGCAGCGCGGCGGGGGGCACTGAAGCTTTCTTT.

This clone occurred a few times. The chain is built from TRBV7-2 and TRBJ2-7; D ambiguous. From germline, CDR1 is SGHTA and CDR2 FQGNSA. V was cut by 2 bases and J by 0 bases, with 8 bases left in between. The CDR3 loop spans 14 amino acids. CDR3 residues: CASSLRDSSYEQYF. The DNA of the CDR3 is TGTGCCAGCAGCTTAAGGGATAGCTCCTACGAGCAGTACTTC. Full variable domain (remainder filled in from reference TRBV7-2 and TRBJ2-7): GAGVSQSPSNKVTEKGKDVELRCDPISGHTALYWYRQSLGQGLEFLIYFQGNSAPDKSGLPSDRFSAERTGGSVSTLTIQRTQQEDSAVYLCASSLRDSSYEQYFGPGTRLTVT.

The chain carries TRBV10-3 and TRBJ1-1, with TRBD1 as a possible D gene (6 bases). Germline CDR1 is ENHRY and CDR2 is SYGVKD. V shed 7 bases and J shed 5 bases, with 26 bases lying between them. This CDR3 has 17 amino acids. DNA for the CDR3: TGTGCCATCACCGGGACAAGTTTGCGGCCCGGGGGAACTGAAGCTTTCTTT. Translating it yields CAITGTSLRPGGTEAFF.

The gene calls are TRBV5-1 and TRBJ2-7; possibly TRBD2 for D (5 bases). Trimming removed 6 bases at V and 4 bases at J, with 14 bases between. This CDR3 region has 13 residues. The germline V gene encodes CDR1 SGHRS and CDR2 YFSETQ. The CDR3 nucleotides are TGCGCCAGCAACCGGGGAATGGGGTACGAGCAGTACTTC. Its protein product is CASNRGMGYEQYF.

The chain is built from TRBV4-1 and TRBJ2-5; possibly TRBD1 for D (6 bases). Per the germline V gene, CDR1 is MGHRA and CDR2 is YSYEKL. The CDR3 is 16 amino acids. Trimming left V 4 bases short and J 6 bases short, with 21 bases between. The CDR3 nucleotides read TGCGCCAGCAGCCCCCCGGGACAAAAGTATGGAAAGACCCAGTACTTC. It encodes CASSPPGQKYGKTQYF.

There are a few counts of this clone. The CDR3, as DNA: TGTGCCAGCAGCGCAACAGGGGGCAATCAGCCCCAGCATTTT. Its translation is CASSATGGNQPQHF. This chain connects TRBV7-2 to TRBJ1-5; 7 bases align to TRBD1. CDR3 length equals 14 residues. In germline, CDR1 is SGHTA, CDR2 FQGNSA. The junction had 3 bases not matched to a gene; V was cut back by 5 bases and J by 2 bases.

This sequence joins TRBV15 and TRBJ2-2; D assignment may be TRBD1 or TRBD2 (5 bases each). This CDR3 contains 14 residues. Looked up from germline, CDR1 is LNHNV and CDR2 is YYDKDF (reference sequence). Trimming removed 4 bases at V and 6 bases at J, with 12 bases between. CDR3 sequence reads: CATSIILGAGELFF. CDR3 bases: TGTGCCACCAGCATCATCTTGGGGGCCGGGGAGCTGTTTTTT.

The rearrangement joins TRBV5-1 to TRBJ2-2; D call uncertain. Germline assignment: CDR1 SGHRS and CDR2 YFSETQ. This CDR3 has 14 amino acids. Trimming pared 0 bases from V and 3 bases from J, leaving 6 bases between. In nucleotides, the CDR3 is TGCGCCAGCAGCTTGGTTCTTGACACCGGGGAGCTGTTTTTT. Amino acids: CASSLVLDTGELFF.

This rearrangement joins TRBV5-4 to TRBJ2-1; TRBD2 aligns across 9 bases. V trimming: 4 bases; J trimming: 7 bases; junction bases outside the gene matches: 12. The germline gives CDR1 SGHNT, CDR2 YYREEE (reference sequence). The CDR3 extends over 16 amino acids. CDR3: CASSGRPSGRYNEQFF. In DNA form, the CDR3 reads TGTGCCAGCAGCGGCAGACCGAGCGGGAGGTATAATGAGCAGTTCTTC.

J is TRBJ1-5 and V is TRBV18; possible D gene TRBD1, 6 bases. The CDR3 spans 14 residues. From germline, CDR1 is KGHSH and CDR2 LQKENI. The V end was cut by 4 bases, the J end by 3 bases, with 10 bases between. CDR3 amino acids: CASSLNRDNQPQHF. The CDR3 bases are TGTGCCAGCTCACTTAACAGGGACAATCAGCCCCAGCATTTT.

This rearrangement joins TRBV6-6 to TRBJ1-4; D is undetermined. Germline V CDR1 and CDR2: MNHNY, SVGAGI (reference sequence). CDR3 size: 12 residues. V gave up 8 bases and J gave up 6 bases, with 10 bases separating them. The CDR3, as DNA: TGTGCCAGCTGGGCCCGGGATGAAAAACTGTTTTTT. This sequence encodes CASWARDEKLFF.

This chain joins TRBV5-4 and TRBJ2-6; 7 positions match TRBD1. Germline V gene data show CDR1 as SGHNT and CDR2 as YYREEE (reference sequence). The CDR3 has 15 residues. The V gene end was trimmed by 4 bases and the J gene end by 0 bases; junction bases not matched to a gene: 1. This CDR3 is CASSRQGSGANVLTF. For the CDR3, the DNA is TGTGCCAGCAGCCGACAGGGCTCTGGGGCCAACGTCCTGACTTTC.

The gene calls are TRBV28 and TRBJ2-2; 13 bases line up with TRBD2. Trimming took 2 bases from V and 8 from J; bases not matched to a gene: 5. The CDR3 is 16 residues long. Germline CDR1 MDHEN, CDR2 SYDVKM. CDR3 protein: CASSLTTSGRNGELFF. In nucleotides, the CDR3 is TGTGCCAGCAGTTTAACGACTAGCGGGAGGAATGGGGAGCTGTTTTTT.

The chain employs TRBV2 and TRBJ1-5; tentatively, D is TRBD1 (6 bases). There are 14 residues in the CDR3. From germline, CDR1 is SNHLY and CDR2 FYNNEI. Trimming shortened V by 3 bases and J by 3 bases, and 9 bases separated the two germline ends. This CDR3 is CASSEAGDNQPQHF. The CDR3 nucleotides are TGTGCCAGCAGTGAGGCAGGGGACAATCAGCCCCAGCATTTT.

J is TRBJ2-5 and V is TRBV7-9; tentative D call: TRBD1 (6 bases). The CDR3 covers 14 residues. Germline CDR1 reads SEHNR; CDR2 reads FQNEAQ (reference sequence). V was shortened by 5 bases and J by 5 bases, with 15 bases between the two germline ends. The CDR3 here is CASSPGQPGETQYF. In DNA form, the CDR3 reads TGTGCCAGCAGCCCGGGACAACCGGGGGAGACCCAGTACTTC.

This clone was counted a single time. The chain uses TRBV2 and TRBJ2-3; D uncertain. CDR1 and CDR2 from the germline V gene are SNHLY and FYNNEI. The V and J ends lost 8 bases and 2 bases respectively, with 11 bases between them. This CDR3 comprises 13 residues. The CDR3 DNA reads TGTGCCAGCGCCCGAGCGCTCACAGATACGCAGTATTTT. Residues: CASARALTDTQYF.

This chain uses TRBV6-1 with TRBJ2-3; no clear D gene. The CDR3 extends over 14 amino acids. CDR1 is MNHNS and CDR2 is SASEGT in the germline V gene. V was trimmed by 5 bases and J by 2 bases, leaving 11 bases between them. The CDR3 DNA reads as TGTGCCAGCAGTCCCAAGTGGGACACAGATACGCAGTATTTT. Residues: CASSPKWDTDTQYF.

This clone has just a few counts. The chain combines TRBV6-6 with TRBJ2-7; possible D gene TRBD1, 5 bases. CDR3 length: 13 amino acids. The V and J ends lost 8 bases and 0 bases respectively, with 11 bases between them. CDR1 is MNHNY, CDR2 SVGAGI, per germline (reference sequence). The CDR3 sequence: CASCPTVSYEQYF. DNA of the CDR3: TGTGCCAGCTGCCCGACAGTCTCCTACGAGCAGTACTTC.